The rows below give T cell receptor beta chains drawn from one sample of a study of cytomegalovirus exposure and HLA in healthy donors. Assay used: immunoSEQ multiplex PCR; TCRdb lists only in-frame clones, some missing. The repertoire includes 130,000 to 150,000 clones, around 80% of them detected once, and under 3% sits in the top ten. The specimen was PBMCs. Source of these receptors: a young woman in good health and CMV-seronegative. Each CDR3 is given with its conserved first and last residue. The D gene is left open where the match is weak. The size of a clone is reported for some rows only, either as once, few or many, or as a class for expanded clones.

J gene: TRBJ2-2
clone size: once
D gene: NA
V gene: TRBV5-4
CDR3 DNA: TGTGCCAGCAGCCGGGGGTTCGGGGAGCTGTTTTTT
CDR3 protein: CASSRGFGELFF

J gene: TRBJ2-5
clone size: NA
D gene: TRBD2
V gene: TRBV4-1
CDR3 DNA: TGCGCCAGCAGCCAATCCGGGACTAGCGGGAGTTGGCAAGAGACCCAGTACTTC
CDR3 protein: CASSQSGTSGSWQETQYF

J gene: TRBJ2-1
clone size: NA
D gene: NA
V gene: TRBV5-1
CDR3 DNA: TGCGCCAGCAGCTTGGCCGCTCTTTCACAGGGTGAGCAGTTCTTC
CDR3 protein: CASSLAALSQGEQFF

J gene: TRBJ2-3
clone size: NA
D gene: NA
V gene: TRBV6-1
CDR3 DNA: TGTGCCAGCAGTGATCGGAGGAAGGGCACAGATACGCAGTATTTT
CDR3 protein: CASSDRRKGTDTQYF

J gene: TRBJ2-3
clone size: NA
D gene: NA
V gene: TRBV4-3
CDR3 DNA: TGCGCCAGCAGCCAAGCGCTCGCGGCTCGGGCAGATACGCAGTATTTT
CDR3 protein: CASSQALAARADTQYF

J gene: TRBJ1-1
clone size: once
D gene: NA
V gene: TRBV18
CDR3 DNA: TGTGCCAGCTCCCCGGGGGGACATTTGAACACTGAAGCTTTCTTT
CDR3 protein: CASSPGGHLNTEAFF

J gene: TRBJ2-7
clone size: NA
D gene: TRBD2
V gene: TRBV27
CDR3 DNA: TGTGCCAGCAGGGTCGGGAGGGGCTCCGAGCAGTACTTC
CDR3 protein: CASRVGRGSEQYF

J gene: TRBJ1-1
clone size: NA
D gene: TRBD1
V gene: TRBV5-1
CDR3 DNA: TGCGCCAGCAGCCACGGGACAGAACTTGAAGCTTTCTTT
CDR3 protein: CASSHGTELEAFF

J gene: TRBJ1-2
clone size: NA
D gene: NA
V gene: TRBV4-1
CDR3 DNA: TGCGCCAGCAGCCAAGAGGGCTTTAACTATGGCTACACCTTC
CDR3 protein: CASSQEGFNYGYTF

J gene: TRBJ2-7
clone size: NA
D gene: NA
V gene: TRBV18
CDR3 DNA: TGTGCCAGCTCACTGCCGGGACGGGGGAGAGCCTACGAGCAGTACTTC
CDR3 protein: CASSLPGRGRAYEQYF

J gene: TRBJ2-1
clone size: NA
D gene: TRBD2
V gene: TRBV7-8
CDR3 DNA: TGTGCCAGCAGTCTAACTAGCGGGGGGGCCCATGAGCAGTTCTTC
CDR3 protein: CASSLTSGGAHEQFF

J gene: TRBJ2-7
clone size: NA
D gene: TRBD1
V gene: TRBV7-6
CDR3 DNA: TGTGCCAGCAGCTCCCGACAGGGTACCTACGAGCAGTACTTC
CDR3 protein: CASSSRQGTYEQYF

J gene: TRBJ2-5
clone size: NA
D gene: TRBD1
V gene: TRBV2
CDR3 DNA: TGTGCCAGCAGTAAGGGACAGCAGTACTTC
CDR3 protein: CASSKGQQYF

J gene: TRBJ1-1
clone size: NA
D gene: NA
V gene: TRBV7-2
CDR3 DNA: TGTGCCAGCAGCTTAGACCGAGCGAACACTGAAGCTTTCTTT
CDR3 protein: CASSLDRANTEAFF

J gene: TRBJ1-1
clone size: NA
D gene: TRBD1
V gene: TRBV6-5
CDR3 DNA: TGTGCCAGCATTTACCTGACAGGGGAGGAGACTGAAGCTTTCTTT
CDR3 protein: CASIYLTGEETEAFF

J gene: TRBJ2-7
clone size: NA
D gene: TRBD1
V gene: TRBV6-6
CDR3 DNA: TGTGCCAGCAGTTACCCCCAGGGGGCGCGGGGCGAGCAGTACTTC
CDR3 protein: CASSYPQGARGEQYF

J gene: TRBJ2-4
clone size: few
D gene: TRBD1
V gene: TRBV6-6
CDR3 DNA: TGTGCCAGCAGTTACTCGACAGGGGGATTCAGAAACATTCAGTACTTC
CDR3 protein: CASSYSTGGFRNIQYF

J gene: TRBJ2-2
clone size: NA
D gene: NA
V gene: TRBV30
CDR3 DNA: TGTGCCTGGACCGGCGATGTGGGGGGTGGGGGGGAGCTGTTTTTT
CDR3 protein: CAWTGDVGGGGELFF

J gene: TRBJ1-1
clone size: few
D gene: NA
V gene: TRBV27
CDR3 DNA: TGTGCCAGCAGTCCCCTTACGGGAGGGTTGGACACTGAAGCTTTCTTT
CDR3 protein: CASSPLTGGLDTEAFF

J gene: TRBJ2-3
clone size: once
D gene: NA
V gene: TRBV5-1
CDR3 DNA: TGCGCCAGCGGGACACCCGATGCGCAGTATTTT
CDR3 protein: CASGTPDAQYF

J gene: TRBJ2-7
clone size: NA
D gene: TRBD1
V gene: TRBV27
CDR3 DNA: TGTGCCAGCAGTAGGGGACAGGGCTACGAGCAGTACTTC
CDR3 protein: CASSRGQGYEQYF

J gene: TRBJ1-1
clone size: NA
D gene: TRBD1
V gene: TRBV4-3
CDR3 DNA: TGCGCCAGCAGCCGTGGGACAGGGTCGAACACTGAAGCTTTCTTT
CDR3 protein: CASSRGTGSNTEAFF

J gene: TRBJ2-3
clone size: NA
D gene: NA
V gene: TRBV7-3
CDR3 DNA: TGTGCCAGCAGCTTAACTAGCGGCACAGATACGCAGTATTTT
CDR3 protein: CASSLTSGTDTQYF

J gene: TRBJ2-2
clone size: NA
D gene: NA
V gene: TRBV6-4
CDR3 DNA: TGTGCCAGCAGTGACTCATCCTCCGGGGAGCTGTTTTTT
CDR3 protein: CASSDSSSGELFF

J gene: TRBJ1-1
clone size: NA
D gene: NA
V gene: TRBV7-9
CDR3 DNA: TGTGCCAGCAGCTTATTCGGGGGAACTGAAGCTTTCTTT
CDR3 protein: CASSLFGGTEAFF

J gene: TRBJ1-6
clone size: NA
D gene: NA
V gene: TRBV7-9
CDR3 DNA: TGTGCCAGCAGCATCAACAGGGACTCACCCCTCCACTTT
CDR3 protein: CASSINRDSPLHF

J gene: TRBJ2-1
clone size: NA
D gene: NA
V gene: TRBV7-3
CDR3 DNA: TGTGCCAGCAGAGGGGGTGATCGCGATGAGCAGTTCTTC
CDR3 protein: CASRGGDRDEQFF

J gene: TRBJ1-1
clone size: NA
D gene: NA
V gene: TRBV7-2
CDR3 DNA: TGTGCCAGCAGCTTAGAGGGACATAGGTACACTGAAGCTTTCTTT
CDR3 protein: CASSLEGHRYTEAFF

J gene: TRBJ1-2
clone size: NA
D gene: NA
V gene: TRBV7-2
CDR3 DNA: TGTGCCAGCAGCTTAGCGCAGGGCAATGTAAACACCTTC
CDR3 protein: CASSLAQGNVNTF

J gene: TRBJ2-7
clone size: NA
D gene: NA
V gene: TRBV21-1
CDR3 DNA: TGTGCCAGCAGGGGGACAGCCCACGAGCAGTACTTC
CDR3 protein: CASRGTAHEQYF

J gene: TRBJ2-7
clone size: NA
D gene: TRBD2
V gene: TRBV5-6
CDR3 DNA: TGTGCCAGCAGCCCCGCGGGGGGTGAGCAGTACTTC
CDR3 protein: CASSPAGGEQYF

J gene: TRBJ2-1
clone size: NA
D gene: TRBD2
V gene: TRBV4-2
CDR3 DNA: TGTGCCAGCAGCCAAGTCTCCCGTACGGGACTAGCGGTCCCACATGAGCAGTTCTTC
CDR3 protein: CASSQVSRTGLAVPHEQFF

J gene: TRBJ2-1
clone size: NA
D gene: TRBD2
V gene: TRBV7-2
CDR3 DNA: TGTGCCAGCAGCTTAGTGCTAGCGGCCTACAATGAGCAGTTCTTC
CDR3 protein: CASSLVLAAYNEQFF

J gene: TRBJ1-5
clone size: NA
D gene: NA
V gene: TRBV27
CDR3 DNA: TGTGCCAGCAGCCCAACAGAAAATCAGCCCCAGCATTTT
CDR3 protein: CASSPTENQPQHF

J gene: TRBJ1-1
clone size: few
D gene: NA
V gene: TRBV6-5
CDR3 DNA: TGTGCCAGCCGACCTTCGACAGATTGGAACACTGAAGCTTTCTTT
CDR3 protein: CASRPSTDWNTEAFF

J gene: TRBJ2-2
clone size: few
D gene: NA
V gene: TRBV7-9
CDR3 DNA: TGTGCCAGCAGCTTAGTGGAGGCTGTCGAGGAGCTGTTTTTT
CDR3 protein: CASSLVEAVEELFF

J gene: TRBJ2-2
clone size: NA
D gene: TRBD2
V gene: TRBV4-1
CDR3 DNA: TGCGCCAGCAGCCAAGTAGCGGGGCCTCCTAACACCGGGGAGCTGTTTTTT
CDR3 protein: CASSQVAGPPNTGELFF

J gene: TRBJ1-3
clone size: once
D gene: NA
V gene: TRBV9
CDR3 DNA: TGTGCCAGCAGCGTAGTGGGTAGCACTGGAAACACCATATATTTT
CDR3 protein: CASSVVGSTGNTIYF

J gene: TRBJ2-1
clone size: NA
D gene: NA
V gene: TRBV5-6
CDR3 DNA: TGTGCCAGCAGCTTGACGGGGTCGGATGAGCAGTTCTTC
CDR3 protein: CASSLTGSDEQFF

J gene: TRBJ2-5
clone size: NA
D gene: NA
V gene: TRBV30
CDR3 DNA: TGTGCCTGGAGAAGTTGGGACTTTGGGGGTCAAGAGACCCAGTACTTC
CDR3 protein: CAWRSWDFGGQETQYF

J gene: TRBJ2-2
clone size: NA
D gene: TRBD1
V gene: TRBV7-3
CDR3 DNA: TGTGCCAGCAGGGCCGGGACAGGGTCGAACACCGGGGAGCTGTTTTTT
CDR3 protein: CASRAGTGSNTGELFF

J gene: TRBJ1-2
clone size: NA
D gene: NA
V gene: TRBV16
CDR3 DNA: TGTGCCAGCAGTGCGCGGGGGGCTAACTATGGCTACACCTTC
CDR3 protein: CASSARGANYGYTF

J gene: TRBJ2-5
clone size: NA
D gene: NA
V gene: TRBV6-5
CDR3 DNA: TGTGCCAGCAGCAAGATCCCAGTAGAGACCCAGTACTTC
CDR3 protein: CASSKIPVETQYF

J gene: TRBJ1-4
clone size: NA
D gene: TRBD1
V gene: TRBV11-2
CDR3 DNA: TGTGCCAGCAGCCTGGGACAGGAGTTTAATGAAAAACTGTTTTTT
CDR3 protein: CASSLGQEFNEKLFF

J gene: TRBJ2-7
clone size: NA
D gene: NA
V gene: TRBV28
CDR3 DNA: TGTGCCAGCAGTTTAAAGGGGATACCTTACGAGCAGTACTTC
CDR3 protein: CASSLKGIPYEQYF

J gene: TRBJ2-1
clone size: NA
D gene: TRBD2
V gene: TRBV30
CDR3 DNA: TGTGCCTGGAGTGTAGGACTAGCGGCCTACAATGAGCAGTTCTTC
CDR3 protein: CAWSVGLAAYNEQFF

J gene: TRBJ2-1
clone size: NA
D gene: NA
V gene: TRBV2
CDR3 DNA: TGTGCCTCACTAGGAGCACTCGATGAGCAGTTCTTC
CDR3 protein: CASLGALDEQFF

J gene: TRBJ2-1
clone size: NA
D gene: TRBD1
V gene: TRBV5-1
CDR3 DNA: TGCGCCAGCAGCGCGACAGGGGCACGCGCCCAAAATGAGCAGTTCTTC
CDR3 protein: CASSATGARAQNEQFF

J gene: TRBJ2-4
clone size: NA
D gene: NA
V gene: TRBV10-1
CDR3 DNA: TGCGCCAGCAGTGAAGACCCCGGGGATGGAAACATTCAGTACTTC
CDR3 protein: CASSEDPGDGNIQYF

J gene: TRBJ2-7
clone size: NA
D gene: TRBD1
V gene: TRBV6-1
CDR3 DNA: TGTGCCAGCGGTAAAGACAGGGGGCTAGCGCTCCCCTACGAGCAGTACTTC
CDR3 protein: CASGKDRGLALPYEQYF

J gene: TRBJ2-7
clone size: NA
D gene: TRBD2
V gene: TRBV9
CDR3 DNA: TGTGCCAGCAGCGTATCTGTTAGCGGGATCGACGAGCAGTACTTC
CDR3 protein: CASSVSVSGIDEQYF

J gene: TRBJ2-7
clone size: NA
D gene: NA
V gene: TRBV4-1
CDR3 DNA: TGCGCCAGCAGCCATTACCACGTCGGGGTTTTCCCCCCAGCCCTCGAGCAGTACTTC
CDR3 protein: CASSHYHVGVFPPALEQYF

J gene: TRBJ1-4
clone size: few
D gene: NA
V gene: TRBV5-1
CDR3 DNA: TGCGCCAGCAGCGACAGAGCTGCAAATGAAAAACTGTTTTTT
CDR3 protein: CASSDRAANEKLFF

J gene: TRBJ2-7
clone size: NA
D gene: NA
V gene: TRBV27
CDR3 DNA: TGTGCCAGCAGTTTATCGAGCCCAGGGGCCTACGAGCAGTACTTC
CDR3 protein: CASSLSSPGAYEQYF

J gene: TRBJ1-2
clone size: NA
D gene: TRBD1
V gene: TRBV5-4
CDR3 DNA: TGTGCCAGCAGCTTGGGCGTGGCGACAGGGGTTAACTATGGCTACACCTTC
CDR3 protein: CASSLGVATGVNYGYTF

J gene: TRBJ1-2
clone size: NA
D gene: NA
V gene: TRBV2
CDR3 DNA: TGTGCCAGCATCCGGGACCATGGGAGGAGCTACACCTTC
CDR3 protein: CASIRDHGRSYTF

J gene: TRBJ1-1
clone size: NA
D gene: NA
V gene: TRBV18
CDR3 DNA: TGTGCCAGCTCACCCGGAGGGCAGGGATTAACTGAAGCTTTCTTT
CDR3 protein: CASSPGGQGLTEAFF

J gene: TRBJ2-3
clone size: NA
D gene: NA
V gene: TRBV5-6
CDR3 DNA: TGTGCCAGCAGCTTACCCACAGGGAGCACAGATACGCAGTATTTT
CDR3 protein: CASSLPTGSTDTQYF

J gene: TRBJ1-6
clone size: once
D gene: NA
V gene: TRBV6-5
CDR3 DNA: TGTGCCAGCAGTTACCGAACGAGGAACTATAATTCACCCCTCCACTTT
CDR3 protein: CASSYRTRNYNSPLHF